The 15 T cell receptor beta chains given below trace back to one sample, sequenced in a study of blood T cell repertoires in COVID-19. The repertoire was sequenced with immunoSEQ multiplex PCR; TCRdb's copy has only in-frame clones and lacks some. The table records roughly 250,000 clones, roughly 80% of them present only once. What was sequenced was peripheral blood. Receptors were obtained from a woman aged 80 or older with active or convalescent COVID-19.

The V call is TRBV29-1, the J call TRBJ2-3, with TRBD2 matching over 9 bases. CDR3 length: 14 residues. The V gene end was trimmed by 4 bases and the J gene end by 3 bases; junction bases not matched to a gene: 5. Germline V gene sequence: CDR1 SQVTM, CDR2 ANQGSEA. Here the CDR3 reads CSVGRLAVTDTQYF. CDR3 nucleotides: TGCAGCGTTGGAAGACTAGCGGTTACAGATACGCAGTATTTT.

The DNA of the CDR3 is TGCGCCAGCAGCTTAGCCGGACAGTCGCCCCAGCATTTT. It specifies CASSLAGQSPQHF. The chain links TRBV5-1 to TRBJ1-5; D might be TRBD1 (6 bases). V lost 2 bases and J 9 bases, leaving 12 bases between the germline ends. Germline V gene data show CDR1 as SGHRS and CDR2 as YFSETQ. This CDR3 contains 13 residues.

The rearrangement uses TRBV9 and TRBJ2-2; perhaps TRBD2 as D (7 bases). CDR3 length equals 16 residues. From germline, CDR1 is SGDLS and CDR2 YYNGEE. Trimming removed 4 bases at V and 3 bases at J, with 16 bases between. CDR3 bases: TGTGCCAGCAGCCGCTTTGCGGGGGCCGACACCGGGGAGCTGTTTTTT. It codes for CASSRFAGADTGELFF.

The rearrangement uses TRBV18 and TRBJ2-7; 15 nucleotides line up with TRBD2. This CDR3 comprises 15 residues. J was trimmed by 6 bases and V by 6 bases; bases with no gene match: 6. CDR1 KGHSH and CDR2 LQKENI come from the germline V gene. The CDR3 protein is CASSPLGLAGGEQYF. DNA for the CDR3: TGTGCCAGCTCGCCCCTGGGACTAGCGGGAGGCGAGCAGTACTTC.

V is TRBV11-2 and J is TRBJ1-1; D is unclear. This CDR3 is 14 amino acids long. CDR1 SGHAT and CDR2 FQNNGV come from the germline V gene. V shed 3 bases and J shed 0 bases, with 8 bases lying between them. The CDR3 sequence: CASSFQAMNTEAFF. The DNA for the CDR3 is TGTGCCAGCAGCTTCCAGGCCATGAACACTGAAGCTTTCTTT.

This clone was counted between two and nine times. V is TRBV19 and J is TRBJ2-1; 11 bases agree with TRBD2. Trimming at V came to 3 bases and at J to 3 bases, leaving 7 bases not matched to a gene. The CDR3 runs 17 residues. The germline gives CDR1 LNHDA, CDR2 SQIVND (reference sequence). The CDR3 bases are TGTGCCAGTAGTATCCAAGCTAGCGGGAGGAACTACAATGAGCAGTTCTTC. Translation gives CASSIQASGRNYNEQFF.

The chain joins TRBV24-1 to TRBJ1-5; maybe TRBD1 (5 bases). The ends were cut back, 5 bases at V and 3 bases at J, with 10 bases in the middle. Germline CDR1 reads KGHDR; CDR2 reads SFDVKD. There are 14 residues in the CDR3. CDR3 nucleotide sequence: TGTGCCACCAGTGCGGGGGAAAACAATCAGCCCCAGCATTTT. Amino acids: CATSAGENNQPQHF.

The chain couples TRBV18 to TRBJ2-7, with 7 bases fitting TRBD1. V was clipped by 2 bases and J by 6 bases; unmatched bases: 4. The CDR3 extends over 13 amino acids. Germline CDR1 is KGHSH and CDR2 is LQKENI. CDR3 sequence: CASSPGTEREQYF. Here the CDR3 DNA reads TGTGCCAGCTCACCAGGGACAGAGCGCGAGCAGTACTTC.

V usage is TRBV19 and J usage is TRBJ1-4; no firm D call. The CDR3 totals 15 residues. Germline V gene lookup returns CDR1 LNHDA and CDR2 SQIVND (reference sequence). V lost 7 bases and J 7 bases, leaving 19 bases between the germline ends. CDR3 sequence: CASTIPGAGTEKLFF. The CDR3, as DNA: TGTGCCAGTACCATACCGGGAGCTGGCACTGAAAAACTGTTTTTT.

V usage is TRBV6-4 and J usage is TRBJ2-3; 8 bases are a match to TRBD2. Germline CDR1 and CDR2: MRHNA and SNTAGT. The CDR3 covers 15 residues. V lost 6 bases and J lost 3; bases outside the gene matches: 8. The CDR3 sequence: CASRATGGQTDTQYF. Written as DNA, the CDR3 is TGTGCCAGCAGGGCGACGGGGGGGCAGACAGATACGCAGTATTTT.

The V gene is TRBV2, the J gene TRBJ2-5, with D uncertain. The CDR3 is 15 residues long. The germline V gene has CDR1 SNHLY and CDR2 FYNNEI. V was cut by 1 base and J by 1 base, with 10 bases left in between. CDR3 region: CASSEVELFQETQYF. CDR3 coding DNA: TGTGCCAGCAGTGAAGTAGAGTTATTCCAAGAGACCCAGTACTTC.

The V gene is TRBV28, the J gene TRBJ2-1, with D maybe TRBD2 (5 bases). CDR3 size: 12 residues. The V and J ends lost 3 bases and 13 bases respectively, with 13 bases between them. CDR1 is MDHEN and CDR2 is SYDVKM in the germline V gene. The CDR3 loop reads CASSLSGLEQFF. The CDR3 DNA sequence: TGTGCCAGCAGTTTGTCCGGACTGGAACAGTTCTTC.

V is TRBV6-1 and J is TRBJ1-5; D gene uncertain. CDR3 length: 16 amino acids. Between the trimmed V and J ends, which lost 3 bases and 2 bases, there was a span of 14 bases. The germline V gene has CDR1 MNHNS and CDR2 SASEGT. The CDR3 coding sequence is TGTGCCAGCAGTGAGAATGGACTCTTGGGCAATCAGCCCCAGCATTTT. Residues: CASSENGLLGNQPQHF.

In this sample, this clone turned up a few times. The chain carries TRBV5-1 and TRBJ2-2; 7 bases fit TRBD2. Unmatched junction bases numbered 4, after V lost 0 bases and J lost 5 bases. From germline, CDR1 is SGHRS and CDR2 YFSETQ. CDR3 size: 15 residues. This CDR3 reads CASSLELGGTGELFF. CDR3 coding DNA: TGCGCCAGCAGCTTGGAGCTGGGAGGGACCGGGGAGCTGTTTTTT.

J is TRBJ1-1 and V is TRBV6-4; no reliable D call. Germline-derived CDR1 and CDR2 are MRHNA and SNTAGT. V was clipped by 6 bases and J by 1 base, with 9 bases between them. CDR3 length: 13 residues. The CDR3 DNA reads TGTGCCAGCAGCGATACAAGGAACACTGAAGCTTTCTTT. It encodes CASSDTRNTEAFF.